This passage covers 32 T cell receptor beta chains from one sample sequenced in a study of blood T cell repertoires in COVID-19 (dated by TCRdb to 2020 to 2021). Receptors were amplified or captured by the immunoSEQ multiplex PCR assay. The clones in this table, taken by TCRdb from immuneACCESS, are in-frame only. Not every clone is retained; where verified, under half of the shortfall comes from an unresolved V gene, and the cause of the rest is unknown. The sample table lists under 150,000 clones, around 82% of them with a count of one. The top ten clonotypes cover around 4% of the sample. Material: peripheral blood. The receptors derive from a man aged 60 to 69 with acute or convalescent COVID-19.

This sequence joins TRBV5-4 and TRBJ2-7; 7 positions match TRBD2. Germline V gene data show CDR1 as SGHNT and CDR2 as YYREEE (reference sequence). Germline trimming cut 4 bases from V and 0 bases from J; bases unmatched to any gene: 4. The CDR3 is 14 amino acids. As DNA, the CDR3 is TGTGCCAGCAGCCTTTTAGCGGGCTCCTACGAGCAGTACTTC. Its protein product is CASSLLAGSYEQYF. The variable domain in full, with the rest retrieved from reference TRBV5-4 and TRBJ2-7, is ETGVTQSPTHLIKTRGQQVTLRCSSQSGHNTVSWYQQALGQGPQFIFQYYREEENGRGNFPPRFSGLQFPNYSSELNVNALELDDSALYLCASSLLAGSYEQYFGPGTRLTVT.

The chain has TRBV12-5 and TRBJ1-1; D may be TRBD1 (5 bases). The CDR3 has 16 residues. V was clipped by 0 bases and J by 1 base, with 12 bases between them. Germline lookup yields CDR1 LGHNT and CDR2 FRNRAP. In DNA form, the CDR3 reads TGTGCTAGTGGTTTGGTACTGAGACAGTGGAACACTGAAGCTTTCTTT. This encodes CASGLVLRQWNTEAFF.

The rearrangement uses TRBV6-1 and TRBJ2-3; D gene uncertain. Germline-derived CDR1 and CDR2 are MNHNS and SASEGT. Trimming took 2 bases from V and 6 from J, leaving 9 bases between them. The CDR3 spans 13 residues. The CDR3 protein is CASSEQTRDTQYF. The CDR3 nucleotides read TGTGCCAGCAGTGAACAAACCCGGGATACGCAGTATTTT.

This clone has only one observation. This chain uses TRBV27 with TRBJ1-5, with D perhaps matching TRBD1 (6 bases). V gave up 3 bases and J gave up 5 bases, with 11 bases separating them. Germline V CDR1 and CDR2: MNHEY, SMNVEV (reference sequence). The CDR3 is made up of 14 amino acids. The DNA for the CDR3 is TGTGCCAGCAGTTTCCACAGGGTTGATCAGCCCCAGCATTTT. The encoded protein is CASSFHRVDQPQHF.

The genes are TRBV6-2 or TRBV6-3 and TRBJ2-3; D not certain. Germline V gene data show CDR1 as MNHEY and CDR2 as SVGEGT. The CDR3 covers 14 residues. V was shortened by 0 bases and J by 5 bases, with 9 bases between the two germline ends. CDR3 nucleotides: TGTGCCAGCAGTTACTCGAGTATCGTAGATACGCAGTATTTT. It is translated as CASSYSSIVDTQYF.

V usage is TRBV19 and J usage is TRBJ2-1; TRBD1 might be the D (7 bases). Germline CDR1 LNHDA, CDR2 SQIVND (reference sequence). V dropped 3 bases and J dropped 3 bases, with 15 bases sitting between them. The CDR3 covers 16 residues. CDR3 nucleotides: TGTGCCAGTAGTATTCGCGGGACAGAGTTCTACAATGAGCAGTTCTTC. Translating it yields CASSIRGTEFYNEQFF.

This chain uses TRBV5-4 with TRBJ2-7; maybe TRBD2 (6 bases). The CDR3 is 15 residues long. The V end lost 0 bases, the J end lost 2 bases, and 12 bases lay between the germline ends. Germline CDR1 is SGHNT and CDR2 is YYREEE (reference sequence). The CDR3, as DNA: TGTGCCAGCAGCTTGGACAGCGGGCACACCTACGAGCAGTACTTC. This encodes CASSLDSGHTYEQYF.

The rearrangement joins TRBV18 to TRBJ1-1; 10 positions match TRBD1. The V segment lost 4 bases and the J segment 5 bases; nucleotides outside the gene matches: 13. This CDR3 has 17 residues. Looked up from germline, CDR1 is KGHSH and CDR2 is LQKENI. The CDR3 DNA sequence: TGTGCCAGCTCACTTATGACACCGACAGGGGGCTTAACTGAAGCTTTCTTT. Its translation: CASSLMTPTGGLTEAFF. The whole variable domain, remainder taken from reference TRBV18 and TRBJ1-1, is NAGVMQNPRHLVRRRGQEARLRCSPMKGHSHVYWYRQLPEEGLKFMVYLQKENIIDESGMPKERFSAEFPKEGPSILRIQQVVRGDSAAYFCASSLMTPTGGLTEAFFGQGTRLTVV.

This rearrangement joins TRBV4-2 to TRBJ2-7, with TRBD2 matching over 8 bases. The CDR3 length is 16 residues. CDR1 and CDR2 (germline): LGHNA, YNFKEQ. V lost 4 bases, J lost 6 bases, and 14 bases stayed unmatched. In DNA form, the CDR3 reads TGTGCCAGCAGCCCCCCCCGGTGGGGGACTAGTATCGAGCAGTACTTC. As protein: CASSPPRWGTSIEQYF.

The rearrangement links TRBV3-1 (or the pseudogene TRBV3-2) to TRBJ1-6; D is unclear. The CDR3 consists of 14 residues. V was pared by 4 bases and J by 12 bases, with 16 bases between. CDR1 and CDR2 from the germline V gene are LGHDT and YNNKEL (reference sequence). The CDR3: CASSPKETDGPLHF. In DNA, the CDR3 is TGTGCCAGCAGCCCCAAGGAAACAGACGGACCCCTCCACTTT.

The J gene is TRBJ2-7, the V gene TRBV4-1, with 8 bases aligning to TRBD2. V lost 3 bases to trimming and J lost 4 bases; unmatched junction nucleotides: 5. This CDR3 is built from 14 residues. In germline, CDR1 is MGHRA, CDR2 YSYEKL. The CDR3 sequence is CASSQAGGRYEQYF. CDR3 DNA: TGCGCCAGCAGCCAGGCGGGGGGCCGGTACGAGCAGTACTTC.

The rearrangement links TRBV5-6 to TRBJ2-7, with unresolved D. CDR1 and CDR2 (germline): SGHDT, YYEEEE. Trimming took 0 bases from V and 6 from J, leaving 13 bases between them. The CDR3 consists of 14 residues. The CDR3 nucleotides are TGTGCCAGCAGCTTGGTTCCCGCTCGAGGCGAGCAGTACTTC. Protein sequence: CASSLVPARGEQYF.

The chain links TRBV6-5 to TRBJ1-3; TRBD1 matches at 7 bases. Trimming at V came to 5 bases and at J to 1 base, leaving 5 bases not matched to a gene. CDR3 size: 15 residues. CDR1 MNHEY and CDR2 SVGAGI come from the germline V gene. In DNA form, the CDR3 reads TGTGCCAGCAGTCGCGACAGGGAATCTGGAAACACCATATATTTT. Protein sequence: CASSRDRESGNTIYF.

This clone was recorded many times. Written as DNA, the CDR3 is TGTGCCAGCAGGACTAGCGGCACCTACACCGGGGAGCTGTTTTTT. It yields the protein CASRTSGTYTGELFF. This chain joins TRBV6-5 and TRBJ2-2; the match to TRBD2 covers 9 bases. V dropped 6 bases and J dropped 3; count of bases not matched to a gene: 5. This CDR3 is built from 15 residues. CDR1 MNHEY and CDR2 SVGAGI come from the germline V gene.

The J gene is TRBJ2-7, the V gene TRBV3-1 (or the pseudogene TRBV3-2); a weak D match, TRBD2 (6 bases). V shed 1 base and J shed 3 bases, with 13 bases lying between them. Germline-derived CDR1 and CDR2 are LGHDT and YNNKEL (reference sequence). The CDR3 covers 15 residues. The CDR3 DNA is TGTGCCAGCAGCCAAGGGAATAGCGGAGTCTACGAGCAGTACTTC. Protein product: CASSQGNSGVYEQYF.

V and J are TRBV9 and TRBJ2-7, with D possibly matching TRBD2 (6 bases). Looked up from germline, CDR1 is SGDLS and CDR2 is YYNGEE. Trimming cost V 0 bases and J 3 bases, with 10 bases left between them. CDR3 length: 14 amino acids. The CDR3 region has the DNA TGTGCCAGCAGCGTAGGCCTAGCGAGCTACGAGCAGTACTTC. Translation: CASSVGLASYEQYF.

CDR3 loop: CASSFGGNNIQYF. CDR3 DNA: TGTGCCAGCAGTTTCGGGGGGAACAACATTCAGTACTTC. V is TRBV27 and J is TRBJ2-4, with 7 nucleotides matching TRBD2. Germline V gene sequence: CDR1 MNHEY, CDR2 SMNVEV (reference sequence). Losses at the gene ends were 3 bases for V and 7 bases for J; bases not matched to a gene: 3. The CDR3 contains 13 residues.

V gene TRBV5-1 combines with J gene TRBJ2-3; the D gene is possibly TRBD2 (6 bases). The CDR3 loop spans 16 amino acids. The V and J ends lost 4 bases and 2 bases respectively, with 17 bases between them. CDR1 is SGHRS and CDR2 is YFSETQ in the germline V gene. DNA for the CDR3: TGCGCCAGCAGCACCCAGGGTAGCGGAGCCACAGATACGCAGTATTTT. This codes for CASSTQGSGATDTQYF. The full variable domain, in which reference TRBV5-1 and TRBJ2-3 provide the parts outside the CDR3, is KAGVTQTPRYLIKTRGQQVTLSCSPISGHRSVSWYQQTPGQGLQFLFEYFSETQRNKGNFPGRFSGRQFSNSRSEMNVSTLELGDSALYLCASSTQGSGATDTQYFGPGTRLTVL.

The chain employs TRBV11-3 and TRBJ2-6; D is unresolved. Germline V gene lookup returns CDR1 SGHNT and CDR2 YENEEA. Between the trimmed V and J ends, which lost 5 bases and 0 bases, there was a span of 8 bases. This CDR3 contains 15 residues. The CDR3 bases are TGTGCCAGCAGCACACATGGCTCTGGGGCCAACGTCCTGACTTTC. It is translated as CASSTHGSGANVLTF.

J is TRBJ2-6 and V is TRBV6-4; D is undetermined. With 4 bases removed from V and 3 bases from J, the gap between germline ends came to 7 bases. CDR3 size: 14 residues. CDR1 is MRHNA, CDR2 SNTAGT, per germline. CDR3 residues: CASSVEVGANVLTF. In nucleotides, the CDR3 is TGTGCCAGCAGTGTTGAGGTTGGGGCCAACGTCCTGACTTTC.

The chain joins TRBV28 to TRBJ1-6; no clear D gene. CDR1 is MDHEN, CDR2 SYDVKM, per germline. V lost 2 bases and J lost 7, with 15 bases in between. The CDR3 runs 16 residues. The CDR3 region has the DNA TGTGCCAGCAGTTTAGCCCCCCTAACGAGGAATTCACCCCTCCACTTT. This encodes CASSLAPLTRNSPLHF. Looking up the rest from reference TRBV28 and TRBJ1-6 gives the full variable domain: DVKVTQSSRYLVKRTGEKVFLECVQDMDHENMFWYRQDPGLGLRLIYFSYDVKMKEKGDIPEGYSVSREKKERFSLILESASTNQTSMYLCASSLAPLTRNSPLHFGNGTRLTVT.

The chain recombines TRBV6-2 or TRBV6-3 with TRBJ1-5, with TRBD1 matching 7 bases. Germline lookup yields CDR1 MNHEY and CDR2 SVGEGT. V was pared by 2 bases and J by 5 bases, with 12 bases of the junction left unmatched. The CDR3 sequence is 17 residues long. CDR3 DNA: TGTGCCAGCAGTTACCCGCCCGGGACAGCAGTTCATCAGCCCCAGCATTTT. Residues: CASSYPPGTAVHQPQHF.

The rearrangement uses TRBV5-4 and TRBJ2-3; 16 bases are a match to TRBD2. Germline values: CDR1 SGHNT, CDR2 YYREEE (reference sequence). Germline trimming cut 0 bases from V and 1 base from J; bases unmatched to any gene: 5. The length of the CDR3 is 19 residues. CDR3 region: CASSLEGLAGGPGTDTQYF. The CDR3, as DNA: TGTGCCAGCAGCTTGGAGGGACTAGCGGGAGGGCCGGGCACAGATACGCAGTATTTT.

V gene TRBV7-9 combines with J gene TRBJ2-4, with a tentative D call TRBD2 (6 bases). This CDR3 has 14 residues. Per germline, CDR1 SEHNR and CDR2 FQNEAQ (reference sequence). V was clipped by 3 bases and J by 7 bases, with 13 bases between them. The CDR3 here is CASSFGGSENIQYF. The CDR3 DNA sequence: TGTGCCAGCAGCTTTGGGGGGAGTGAGAACATTCAGTACTTC.

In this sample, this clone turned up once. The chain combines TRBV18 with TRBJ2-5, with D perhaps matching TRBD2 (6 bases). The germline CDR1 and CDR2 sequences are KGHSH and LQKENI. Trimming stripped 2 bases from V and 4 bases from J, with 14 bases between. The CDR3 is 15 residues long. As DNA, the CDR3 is TGTGCCAGCTCACCAAGGCGGGGTTACGGAGAGACCCAGTACTTC. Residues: CASSPRRGYGETQYF.

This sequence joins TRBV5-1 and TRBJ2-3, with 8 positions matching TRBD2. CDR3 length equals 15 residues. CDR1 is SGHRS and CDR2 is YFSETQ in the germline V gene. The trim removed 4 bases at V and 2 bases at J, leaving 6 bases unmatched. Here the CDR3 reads CASSLGLGVTDTQYF. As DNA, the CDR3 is TGCGCCAGCAGCCTGGGACTAGGGGTCACAGATACGCAGTATTTT.

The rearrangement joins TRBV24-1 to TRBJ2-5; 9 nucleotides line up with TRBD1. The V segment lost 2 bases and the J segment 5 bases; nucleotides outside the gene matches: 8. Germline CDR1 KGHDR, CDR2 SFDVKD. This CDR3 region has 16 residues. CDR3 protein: CATSDSAGTGRETQYF. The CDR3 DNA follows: TGTGCCACCAGTGATTCAGCCGGGACAGGGAGGGAGACCCAGTACTTC.

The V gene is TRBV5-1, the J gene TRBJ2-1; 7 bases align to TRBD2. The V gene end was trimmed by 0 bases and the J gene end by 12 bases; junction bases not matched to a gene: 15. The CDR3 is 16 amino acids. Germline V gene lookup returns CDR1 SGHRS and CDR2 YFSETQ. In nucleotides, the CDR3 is TGCGCCAGCAGCTTGGCCGGCGGGCGGGAGAATGAGGTGCAGTTCTTC. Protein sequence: CASSLAGGRENEVQFF.

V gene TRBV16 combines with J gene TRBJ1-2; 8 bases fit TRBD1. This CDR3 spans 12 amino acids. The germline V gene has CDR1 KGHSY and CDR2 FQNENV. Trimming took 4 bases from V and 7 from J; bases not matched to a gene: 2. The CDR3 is CASSLDRVGYTF. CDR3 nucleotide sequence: TGTGCCAGCAGCCTGGACAGGGTTGGCTACACCTTC. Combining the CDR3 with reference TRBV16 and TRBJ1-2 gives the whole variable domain GEEVAQTPKHLVRGEGQKAKLYCAPIKGHSYVFWYQQVLKNEFKFLISFQNENVFDETGMPKERFSAKCLPNSPCSLEIQATKLEDSAVYFCASSLDRVGYTFGSGTRLTVV.

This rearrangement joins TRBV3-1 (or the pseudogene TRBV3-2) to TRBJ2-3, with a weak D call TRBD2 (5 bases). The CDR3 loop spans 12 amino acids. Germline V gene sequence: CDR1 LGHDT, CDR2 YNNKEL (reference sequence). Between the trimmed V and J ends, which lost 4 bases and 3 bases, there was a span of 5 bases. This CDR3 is CASSLATDTQYF. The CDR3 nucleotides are TGTGCCAGCAGCCTAGCGACAGATACGCAGTATTTT.

The CDR3 sequence: CASSPPGGLAGNTIYF. In nucleotides, the CDR3 is TGTGCCAGCTCACCACCGGGGGGTTTGGCTGGAAACACCATATATTTT. J is TRBJ1-3 and V is TRBV18; weak D call: TRBD1 (5 bases). CDR3 length: 16 amino acids. Germline CDR1 reads KGHSH; CDR2 reads LQKENI. The V and J ends lost 0 bases and 2 bases respectively, with 11 bases between them.

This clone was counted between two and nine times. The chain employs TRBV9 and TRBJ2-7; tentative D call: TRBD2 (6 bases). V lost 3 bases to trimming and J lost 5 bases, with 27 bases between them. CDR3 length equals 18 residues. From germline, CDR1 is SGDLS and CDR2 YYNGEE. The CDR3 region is CASSAPFRGAGTRDEQYF. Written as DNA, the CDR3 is TGTGCCAGCAGCGCTCCATTTCGGGGTGCGGGAACTAGAGACGAGCAGTACTTC.